This T cell receptor beta chain was captured by sequencing in a study of T cells in Graves' hyperthyroidism and ophthalmopathy. About the study: Peripheral blood was taken when the disease was first diagnosed, before any treatment began. Broader study findings: Most expanded thyroid clonotypes above 0.001 recurred in blood.

The CDR3 contains 14 residues. The V end lost 3 bases, the J end lost 6 bases, and 17 bases lay between the germline ends. Germline values: CDR1 DFQATT, CDR2 SNEGSKA (reference sequence). In this sample, this clonotype turned up many times. Its specificity is not known. There were TCR beta CDR3 regions amplified from RNA transcripts. Carried out on the TCR CDR3, a first-round RT-PCR used the HTBI primer set. TCRdb re-called the multiplex PCR reads with MiXCR, one entry per CDR3 protein. The table lists around 250,000 distinct CDR3 sequences, approximately 15% of them singletons. It was uncontrolled infection, other autoimmune disease, pregnancy or lactation that excluded patients. It was at first hyperthyroidism diagnosis, before any ophthalmopathy symptoms, that the blood sample was taken.

Material for sequencing was blood. This receptor was taken from a woman in her 40s with Graves' hyperthyroidism that later progressed to Graves' ophthalmopathy. The gene calls are TRBV20-1 and TRBJ1-1; D is undetermined. CDR3 protein: CSASQRVLRAEAFF. The DNA of the CDR3 is TGCAGTGCTAGTCAGCGGGTTTTGAGGGCTGAAGCTTTCTTT.